Below, 19 T cell receptor beta chains from the same sample are listed, as sequenced in a study of CD8 T cells in ankylosing spondylitis. TCRdb processed the 5' RACE reads anew with MiXCR; each CDR3 protein has one entry. The table records 25,000 or so distinct CDR3 sequences, over 6.5% of them present only once. The source material was blood. These receptors were obtained from a male donor with ankylosing spondylitis or in good health (not recorded which).

This clonotype showed up just a few times. CDR3 sequence (DNA): TGTGCCAGCAGCTTGGGAGGGATCGCTTACAATGAGCAGTTCTTC. Protein: CASSLGGIAYNEQFF. The chain links TRBV5-5 to TRBJ2-1, with D possibly being TRBD2 (5 bases). Germline V gene sequence: CDR1 SGHKS, CDR2 YYEKEE (reference sequence). The V and J ends lost 0 bases and 4 bases respectively, with 11 bases between them. The length of the CDR3 is 15 residues.

This clonotype has a count of ten or more. The chain is built from TRBV12-3 or TRBV12-4 and TRBJ2-2; D unclear. V was clipped by 3 bases and J by 7 bases, with 15 bases between them. This CDR3 is built from 15 residues. The chain's CDR3 is CASSLNSKKNGELFF. CDR3 sequence (DNA): TGTGCCAGCAGTTTGAACAGCAAAAAAAACGGGGAGCTGTTTTTT.

The gene calls are TRBV12-3 or TRBV12-4 and TRBJ1-5, with D tentatively TRBD1 (6 bases). V was shortened by 8 bases and J by 4 bases, with 15 bases between the two germline ends. The CDR3 totals 14 residues. In DNA form, the CDR3 reads TGTGCCAGCGGCTTACAGGGTTTAAATCAGCCCCAGCATTTT. Its protein is CASGLQGLNQPQHF.

This clonotype was observed at least ten times. The chain couples TRBV5-1 to TRBJ2-1; D may match TRBD1 or TRBD2 (5 bases each). The CDR3 spans 18 residues. Germline loops: CDR1 SGHRS, CDR2 YFSETQ. V gave up 4 bases and J gave up 4 bases, with 24 bases separating them. The CDR3 reads CASSPDGARRLIYNEQFF. The CDR3 DNA reads TGCGCCAGCAGCCCAGACGGGGCCAGGAGGCTAATTTACAATGAGCAGTTCTTC.

This chain links TRBV29-1 with TRBJ2-3; unclear D gene. Germline V gene lookup returns CDR1 SQVTM and CDR2 ANQGSEA. Trimming stripped 2 bases from V and 0 bases from J, with 6 bases between. This CDR3 has 13 residues. CDR3 nucleotides: TGCAGCGTTGAAAAAGGAAGCACAGATACGCAGTATTTT. This gives the protein CSVEKGSTDTQYF.

This clonotype showed up just a few times. The chain couples TRBV7-9 to TRBJ2-1; no definite D call. Between the trimmed V and J ends, which lost 1 base and 4 bases, there was a span of 5 bases. The CDR3 covers 13 residues. The V gene's germline CDR1 is SEHNR and CDR2 FQNEAQ (reference sequence). CDR3 region: CASSLGSYNEQFF. CDR3 nucleotide sequence: TGTGCCAGCAGCTTAGGATCTTACAATGAGCAGTTCTTC.

This chain uses TRBV29-1 with TRBJ2-4; 10 bases are shared with TRBD1. In germline, CDR1 is SQVTM, CDR2 ANQGSEA. The CDR3 is made up of 13 amino acids. V shed 6 bases and J 3 bases; nucleotides not matched to a gene: 2. DNA for the CDR3: TGCAGCGTGAGGACAGGGGGCAAAAACATTCAGTACTTC. Protein: CSVRTGGKNIQYF. Looking up the rest from reference TRBV29-1 and TRBJ2-4 gives the full variable domain: SAVISQKPSRDICQRGTSLTIQCQVDSQVTMMFWYRQQPGQSLTLIATANQGSEATYESGFVIDKFPISRPNLTFSTLTVSNMSPEDSSIYLCSVRTGGKNIQYFGAGTRLSVL.

This clonotype was observed at least ten times. This chain joins TRBV29-1 and TRBJ2-7; D is perhaps TRBD2 (5 bases). Germline CDR1 is SQVTM and CDR2 is ANQGSEA. This CDR3 spans 11 amino acids. V was trimmed by 0 bases and J by 7 bases, leaving 7 bases between them. The CDR3 sequence is CSVEDPGEQYF. CDR3 sequence (DNA): TGCAGCGTTGAAGATCCGGGGGAGCAGTACTTC.

The rearrangement links TRBV5-1 to TRBJ2-2; D unclear. With 0 bases removed from V and 1 base from J, the gap between germline ends came to 4 bases. CDR3 length equals 14 residues. Germline-derived CDR1 and CDR2 are SGHRS and YFSETQ. This CDR3 reads CASSLAWNTGELFF. The CDR3 nucleotides are TGCGCCAGCAGCTTGGCCTGGAACACCGGGGAGCTGTTTTTT.

The rearrangement uses TRBV12-3 or TRBV12-4 and TRBJ2-7; either TRBD1 or TRBD2 may supply D (5 bases each). This CDR3 spans 14 amino acids. Trimming removed 6 bases at V and 0 bases at J, with 12 bases between. The CDR3 DNA reads TGTGCCAGCAGCCAGGGACGGAGCTCCTACGAGCAGTACGTC. Amino acid sequence: CASSQGRSSYEQYV.

This clonotype appeared a few times. This rearrangement joins TRBV7-9 to TRBJ2-7; D is perhaps TRBD1 or TRBD2 (5 bases each). The V end lost 5 bases, the J end lost 1 base, and 15 bases lay between the germline ends. The CDR3 has 15 residues. CDR1 and CDR2 (germline): SEHNR, FQNEAQ (reference sequence). The DNA for the CDR3 is TGTGCCAGCAGCACCTCCGGGACGGAGTCCTACGAGCAGTACGTC. This translates into CASSTSGTESYEQYV.

This clonotype appeared many times. The V and J genes are TRBV5-5 and TRBJ2-7, with 10 bases identical to TRBD1. V dropped 0 bases and J dropped 10; count of bases not matched to a gene: 10. Germline lookup yields CDR1 SGHKS and CDR2 YYEKEE (reference sequence). The CDR3 runs 15 residues. CDR3 nucleotides: TGTGCCAGCAGCTTGGAGACTCGGGACAGGGGTTTACAGTACGTC. Its protein is CASSLETRDRGLQYV.

This chain links TRBV27 with TRBJ2-1, with 8 bases identical to TRBD2. The V gene end was trimmed by 4 bases and the J gene end by 10 bases; junction bases not matched to a gene: 9. Germline V gives CDR1 MNHEY, CDR2 SMNVEV (reference sequence). The CDR3 extends over 14 amino acids. The CDR3 reads CASSSVAGRWEQFF. The CDR3, as DNA: TGTGCCAGCAGTTCAGTAGCGGGACGTTGGGAGCAGTTCTTC.

This clonotype was found many times. The rearrangement joins TRBV6-4 to TRBJ2-4, with TRBD2 matching 9 bases. The CDR3 is made up of 16 amino acids. Per the germline V gene, CDR1 is MRHNA and CDR2 is SNTAGT. The V and J ends lost 6 bases and 8 bases, in that order; junction bases with no gene match: 14. CDR3 nucleotide sequence: TGTGCCAGCAGCGAAGATAGCGGGAGAGGTCGGGACATTCAGTACTTC. Translating it yields CASSEDSGRGRDIQYF.

In its sample, this clonotype was seen a few times. This chain joins TRBV11-2 and TRBJ2-2; D remains unclear. Between the trimmed V and J ends, which lost 2 bases and 0 bases, there was a span of 10 bases. The CDR3 has 16 amino acids. CDR1 SGHAT and CDR2 FQNNGV come from the germline V gene. The CDR3 region has the DNA TGTGCCAGCAGCTTAAGCCAGGCCGCGAACACCGGGGAGCTGTTTTTT. It encodes CASSLSQAANTGELFF.

The chain uses TRBV15 and TRBJ1-4; D not resolved. Per the germline V gene, CDR1 is LNHNV and CDR2 is YYDKDF (reference sequence). V was shortened by 0 bases and J by 8 bases, with 7 bases between the two germline ends. CDR3 size: 13 residues. CDR3 in amino acids: CATSRDSEEKLFF. Here the CDR3 DNA reads TGTGCCACCAGCAGAGATAGCGAGGAAAAACTGTTTTTT.

The chain has TRBV20-1 and TRBJ1-4; the D gene is possibly TRBD1 (6 bases). The germline V gene has CDR1 DFQATT and CDR2 SNEGSKA (reference sequence). Deletions cut 3 bases from V and 6 bases from J, with 14 bases between. This CDR3 is 14 amino acids long. CDR3 in DNA: TGCAGTGCTAGCTCCGATGAGGGGGATGAAAAACTGTTTTTT. Amino acids: CSASSDEGDEKLFF.

The table lists this clonotype with a few counts. The genes are TRBV7-3 and TRBJ2-1; D unresolved. V was cut by 5 bases and J by 7 bases, with 15 bases left in between. This CDR3 has 14 residues. CDR1 SGHTA and CDR2 FQGTGA come from the germline V gene. CDR3 in amino acids: CASSPLGGRNEQFF. The CDR3 DNA reads as TGTGCCAGCAGCCCCTTGGGCGGCCGAAATGAGCAGTTCTTC.

V gene TRBV28 combines with J gene TRBJ2-7; a possible D gene is TRBD1 (6 bases). CDR1 MDHEN and CDR2 SYDVKM come from the germline V gene. V was pared by 4 bases and J by 9 bases, with 13 bases between. This CDR3 has 12 amino acids. In DNA form, the CDR3 reads TGTGCCAGCAGTTCTACAGGGCTCACGCAGTACTTC. Amino acid sequence: CASSSTGLTQYF.